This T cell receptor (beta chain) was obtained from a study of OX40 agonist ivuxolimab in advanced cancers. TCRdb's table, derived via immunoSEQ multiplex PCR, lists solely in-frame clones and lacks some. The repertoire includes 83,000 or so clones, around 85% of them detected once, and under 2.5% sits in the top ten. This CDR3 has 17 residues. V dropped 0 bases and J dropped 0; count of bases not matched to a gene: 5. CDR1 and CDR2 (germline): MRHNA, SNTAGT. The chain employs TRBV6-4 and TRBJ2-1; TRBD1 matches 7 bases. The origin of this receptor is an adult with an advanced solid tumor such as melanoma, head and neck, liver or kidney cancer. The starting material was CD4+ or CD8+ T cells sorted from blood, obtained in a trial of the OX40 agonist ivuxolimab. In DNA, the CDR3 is TGTGCCAGCAGTGACTCACCGGGACAGCTCTCCTACAATGAGCAGTTCTTC. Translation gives CASSDSPGQLSYNEQFF.